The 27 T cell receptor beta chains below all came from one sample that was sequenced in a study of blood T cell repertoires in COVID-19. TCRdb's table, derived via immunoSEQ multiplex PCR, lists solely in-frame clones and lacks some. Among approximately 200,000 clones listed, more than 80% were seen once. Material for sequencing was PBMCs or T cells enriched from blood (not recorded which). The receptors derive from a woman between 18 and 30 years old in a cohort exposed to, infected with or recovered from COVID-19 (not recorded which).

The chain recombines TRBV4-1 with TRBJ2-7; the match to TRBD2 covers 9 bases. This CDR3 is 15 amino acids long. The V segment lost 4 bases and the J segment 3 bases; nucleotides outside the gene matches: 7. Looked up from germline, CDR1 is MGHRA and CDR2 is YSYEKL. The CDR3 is CASSPDLAGSYEQYF. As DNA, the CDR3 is TGCGCCAGCAGCCCCGACCTAGCGGGGAGCTACGAGCAGTACTTC.

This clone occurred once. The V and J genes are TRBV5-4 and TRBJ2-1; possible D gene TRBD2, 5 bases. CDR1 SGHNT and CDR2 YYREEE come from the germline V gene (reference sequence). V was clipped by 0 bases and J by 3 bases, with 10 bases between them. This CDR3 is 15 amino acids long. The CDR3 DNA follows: TGTGCCAGCAGCTTGGCCAGCGGCCTCTACAATGAGCAGTTCTTC. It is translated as CASSLASGLYNEQFF.

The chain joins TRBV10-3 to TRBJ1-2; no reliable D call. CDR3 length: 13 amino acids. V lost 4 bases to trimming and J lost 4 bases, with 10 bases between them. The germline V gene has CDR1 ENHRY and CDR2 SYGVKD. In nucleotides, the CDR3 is TGTGCCATCAGTGCGGAGGGTCGCTATGGCTACACCTTC. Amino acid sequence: CAISAEGRYGYTF.

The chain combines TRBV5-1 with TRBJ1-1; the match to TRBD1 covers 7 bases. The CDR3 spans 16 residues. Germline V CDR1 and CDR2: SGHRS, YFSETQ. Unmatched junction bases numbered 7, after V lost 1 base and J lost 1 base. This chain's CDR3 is CASSLTAGTENTEAFF. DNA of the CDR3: TGCGCCAGCAGCTTGACAGCCGGGACAGAGAACACTGAAGCTTTCTTT.

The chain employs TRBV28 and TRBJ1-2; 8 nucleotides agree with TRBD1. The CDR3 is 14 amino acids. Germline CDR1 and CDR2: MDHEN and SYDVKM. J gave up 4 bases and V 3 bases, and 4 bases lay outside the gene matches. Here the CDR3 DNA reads TGTGCCAGCAGTTTGGGGACAGGAACCTATGGCTACACCTTC. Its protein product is CASSLGTGTYGYTF.

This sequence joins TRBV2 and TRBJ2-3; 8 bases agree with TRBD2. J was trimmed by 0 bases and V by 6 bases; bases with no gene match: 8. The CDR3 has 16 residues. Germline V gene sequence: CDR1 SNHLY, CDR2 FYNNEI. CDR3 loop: CASSRDGGASTDTQYF. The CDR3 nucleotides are TGTGCCAGCAGCCGAGACGGGGGGGCAAGCACAGATACGCAGTATTTT.

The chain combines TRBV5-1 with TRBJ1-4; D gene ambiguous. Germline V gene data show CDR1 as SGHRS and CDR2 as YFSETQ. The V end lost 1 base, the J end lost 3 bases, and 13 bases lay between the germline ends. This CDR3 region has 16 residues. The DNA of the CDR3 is TGCGCCAGCAGCTTGCAACCGGGATTGTCTAATGAAAAACTGTTTTTT. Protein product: CASSLQPGLSNEKLFF.

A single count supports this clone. Written as DNA, the CDR3 is TGTGCCATCAGTGGAGAACAGTACTCTGGAAACACCATATATTTT. Translating gives CAISGEQYSGNTIYF. The gene calls are TRBV10-3 and TRBJ1-3; no reliable D call. The CDR3 runs 15 residues. V lost 4 bases, J lost 0 bases, and 10 bases lay in between. The V gene's germline CDR1 is ENHRY and CDR2 SYGVKD.

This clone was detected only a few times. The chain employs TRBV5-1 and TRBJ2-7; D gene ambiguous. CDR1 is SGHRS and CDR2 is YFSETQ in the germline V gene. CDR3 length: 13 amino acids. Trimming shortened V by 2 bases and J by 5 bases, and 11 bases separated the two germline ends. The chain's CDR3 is CASSFAQLDEQYF. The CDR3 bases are TGCGCCAGCAGCTTTGCCCAACTCGACGAGCAGTACTTC.

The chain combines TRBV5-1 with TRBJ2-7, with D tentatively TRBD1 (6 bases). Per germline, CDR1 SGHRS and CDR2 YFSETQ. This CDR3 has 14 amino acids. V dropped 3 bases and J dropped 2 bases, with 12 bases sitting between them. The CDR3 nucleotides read TGCGCCAGCAGCTCACCGGACAGTACCTACGAGCAGTACTTC. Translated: CASSSPDSTYEQYF.

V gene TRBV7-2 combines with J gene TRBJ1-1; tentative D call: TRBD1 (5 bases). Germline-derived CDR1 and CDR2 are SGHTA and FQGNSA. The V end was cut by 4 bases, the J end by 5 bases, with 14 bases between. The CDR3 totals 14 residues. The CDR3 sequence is CASSSYRGLTEAFF. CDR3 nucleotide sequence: TGTGCCAGCAGCTCTTATCGGGGGTTAACTGAAGCTTTCTTT.

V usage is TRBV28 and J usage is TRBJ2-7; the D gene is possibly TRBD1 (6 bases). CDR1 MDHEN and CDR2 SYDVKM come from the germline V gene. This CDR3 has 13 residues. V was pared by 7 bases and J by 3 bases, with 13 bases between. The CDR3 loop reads CASTPGQSYEQYF. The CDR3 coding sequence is TGTGCCAGCACTCCTGGACAGAGCTACGAGCAGTACTTC.

The CDR3 here is CASRASLSGQYF. Here the CDR3 DNA reads TGTGCCAGCAGGGCTAGCTTATCTGGGCAGTACTTC. The chain links TRBV12-3 or TRBV12-4 to TRBJ2-7; tentatively, D is TRBD2 (5 bases). The ends were cut back, 6 bases at V and 9 bases at J, with 15 bases in the middle. The CDR3 is 12 residues long.

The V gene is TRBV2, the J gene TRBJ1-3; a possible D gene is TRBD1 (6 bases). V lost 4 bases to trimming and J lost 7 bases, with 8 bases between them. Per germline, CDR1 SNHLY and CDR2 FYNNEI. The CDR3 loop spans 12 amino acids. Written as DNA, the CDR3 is TGTGCCAGCAGTGGGACAGCGAACACCATATATTTT. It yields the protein CASSGTANTIYF. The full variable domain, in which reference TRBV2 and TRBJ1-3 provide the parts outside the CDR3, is EPEVTQTPSHQVTQMGQEVILRCVPISNHLYFYWYRQILGQKVEFLVSFYNNEISEKSEIFDDQFSVERPDGSNFTLKIRSTKLEDSAMYFCASSGTANTIYFGEGSWLTVV.

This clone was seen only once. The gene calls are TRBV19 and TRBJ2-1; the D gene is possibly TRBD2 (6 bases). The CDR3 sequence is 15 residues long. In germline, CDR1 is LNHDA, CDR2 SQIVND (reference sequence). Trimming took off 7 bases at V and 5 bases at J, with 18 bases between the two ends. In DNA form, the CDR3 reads TGTGCCAGTACCAGCCTTTCGACTAGGCACAATGAGCAGTTCTTC. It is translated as CASTSLSTRHNEQFF.

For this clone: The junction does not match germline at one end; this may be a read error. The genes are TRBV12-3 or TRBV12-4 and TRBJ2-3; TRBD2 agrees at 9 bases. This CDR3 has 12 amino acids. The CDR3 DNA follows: TGTGCCAGCAGTTTAGTGGCACTAGCGGGTAGTTTT. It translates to CASSLVALAGSF.

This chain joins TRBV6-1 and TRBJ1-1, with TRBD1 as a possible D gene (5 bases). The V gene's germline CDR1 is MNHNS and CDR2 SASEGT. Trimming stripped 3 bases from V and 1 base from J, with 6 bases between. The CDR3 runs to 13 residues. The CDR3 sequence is CASSETENTEAFF. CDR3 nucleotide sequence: TGTGCCAGCAGTGAGACAGAGAACACTGAAGCTTTCTTT.

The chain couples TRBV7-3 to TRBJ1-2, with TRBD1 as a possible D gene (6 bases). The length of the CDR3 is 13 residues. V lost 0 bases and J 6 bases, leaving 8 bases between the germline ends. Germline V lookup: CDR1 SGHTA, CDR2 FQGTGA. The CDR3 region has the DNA TGTGCCAGCAGCTTAACGGGGGCAGATGGCTACACCTTC. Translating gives CASSLTGADGYTF.

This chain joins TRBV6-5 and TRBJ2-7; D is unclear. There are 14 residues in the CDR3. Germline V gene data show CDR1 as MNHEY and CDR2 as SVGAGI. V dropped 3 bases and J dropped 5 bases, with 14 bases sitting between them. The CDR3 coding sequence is TGTGCCAGCAGTTATTGGCGTTCCGCGGACGAGCAGTACTTC. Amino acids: CASSYWRSADEQYF.

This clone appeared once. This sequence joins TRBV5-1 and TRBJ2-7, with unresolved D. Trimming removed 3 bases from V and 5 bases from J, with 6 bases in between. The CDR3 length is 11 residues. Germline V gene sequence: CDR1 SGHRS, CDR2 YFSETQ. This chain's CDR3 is CASSYSHEQYF. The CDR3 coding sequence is TGCGCCAGCAGCTACAGCCACGAGCAGTACTTC. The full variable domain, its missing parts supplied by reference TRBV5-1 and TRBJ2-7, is KAGVTQTPRYLIKTRGQQVTLSCSPISGHRSVSWYQQTPGQGLQFLFEYFSETQRNKGNFPGRFSGRQFSNSRSEMNVSTLELGDSALYLCASSYSHEQYFGPGTRLTVT.

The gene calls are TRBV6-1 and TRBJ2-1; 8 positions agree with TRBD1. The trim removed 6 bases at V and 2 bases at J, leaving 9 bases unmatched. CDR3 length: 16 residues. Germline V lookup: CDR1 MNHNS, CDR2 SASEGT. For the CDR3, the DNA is TGTGCCAGCAGGGAAACCGGGACAGGCCCCTACAATGAGCAGTTCTTC. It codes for CASRETGTGPYNEQFF.

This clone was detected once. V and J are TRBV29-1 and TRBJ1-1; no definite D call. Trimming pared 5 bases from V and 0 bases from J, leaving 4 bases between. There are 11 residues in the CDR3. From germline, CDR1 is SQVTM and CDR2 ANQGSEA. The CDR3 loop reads CSVRVNTEAFF. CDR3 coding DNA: TGCAGCGTTCGGGTGAACACTGAAGCTTTCTTT.

CDR3 sequence (DNA): TGTGCCAGCAGAACCAACGGGTTGGACACTGAAGCTTTCTTT. Protein: CASRTNGLDTEAFF. The gene calls are TRBV28 and TRBJ1-1; D is uncertain. Germline CDR1 reads MDHEN; CDR2 reads SYDVKM. Trimming took 6 bases from V and 3 from J, leaving 14 bases between them. The CDR3 contains 14 residues.

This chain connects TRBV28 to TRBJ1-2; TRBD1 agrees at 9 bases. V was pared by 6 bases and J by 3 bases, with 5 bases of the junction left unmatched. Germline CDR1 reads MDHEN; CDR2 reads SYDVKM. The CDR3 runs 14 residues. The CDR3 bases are TGTGCCAGCAGCCAACAGGGGGCCGACTATGGCTACACCTTC. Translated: CASSQQGADYGYTF.

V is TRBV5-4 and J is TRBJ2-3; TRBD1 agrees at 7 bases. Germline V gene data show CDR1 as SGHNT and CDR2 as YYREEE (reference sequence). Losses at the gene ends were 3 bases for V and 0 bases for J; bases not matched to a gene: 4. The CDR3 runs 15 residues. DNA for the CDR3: TGTGCCAGCAGCTCCACGACAGGGAGCACAGATACGCAGTATTTT. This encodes CASSSTTGSTDTQYF. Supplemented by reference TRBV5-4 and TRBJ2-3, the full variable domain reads ETGVTQSPTHLIKTRGQQVTLRCSSQSGHNTVSWYQQALGQGPQFIFQYYREEENGRGNFPPRFSGLQFPNYSSELNVNALELDDSALYLCASSSTTGSTDTQYFGPGTRLTVL.

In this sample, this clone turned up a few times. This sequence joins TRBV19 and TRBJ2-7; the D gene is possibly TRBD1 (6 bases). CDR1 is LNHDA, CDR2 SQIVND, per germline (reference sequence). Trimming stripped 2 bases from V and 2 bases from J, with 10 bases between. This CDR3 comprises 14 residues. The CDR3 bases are TGTGCCAGTAGTATACAGGGGACGACCTACGAGCAGTACTTC. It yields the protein CASSIQGTTYEQYF.

CDR3 sequence (DNA): TGTGCCAGCAAGGGCGGGAGGGGGTCCGATACGCAGTATTTT. Translated: CASKGGRGSDTQYF. V usage is TRBV2 and J usage is TRBJ2-3; 9 bases line up with TRBD2. Germline CDR1 and CDR2: SNHLY and FYNNEI. Trimming removed 7 bases from V and 6 bases from J; junction bases left unmatched: 8. This CDR3 is built from 14 residues.